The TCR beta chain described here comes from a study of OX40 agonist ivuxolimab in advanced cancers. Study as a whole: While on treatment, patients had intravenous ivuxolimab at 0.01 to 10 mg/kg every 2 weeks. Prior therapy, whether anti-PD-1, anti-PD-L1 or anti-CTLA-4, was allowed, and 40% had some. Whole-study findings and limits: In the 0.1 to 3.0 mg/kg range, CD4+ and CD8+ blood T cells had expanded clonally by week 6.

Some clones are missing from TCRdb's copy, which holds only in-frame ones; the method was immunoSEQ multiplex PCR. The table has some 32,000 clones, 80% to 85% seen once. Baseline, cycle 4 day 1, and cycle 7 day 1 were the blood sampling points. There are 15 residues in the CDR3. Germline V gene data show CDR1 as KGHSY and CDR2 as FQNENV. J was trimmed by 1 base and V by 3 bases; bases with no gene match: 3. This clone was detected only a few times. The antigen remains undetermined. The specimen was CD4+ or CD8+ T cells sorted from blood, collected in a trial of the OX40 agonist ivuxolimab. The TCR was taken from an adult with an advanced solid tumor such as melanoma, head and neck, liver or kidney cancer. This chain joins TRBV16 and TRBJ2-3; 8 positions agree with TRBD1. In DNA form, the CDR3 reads TGTGCCAGCAGCCACCCGGGACAGGGCACAGATACGCAGTATTTT. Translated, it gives CASSHPGQGTDTQYF.